This entry describes one T cell receptor (beta chain). Here immunoSEQ multiplex PCR was the method, and the copy in TCRdb shows in-frame clones only, minus some. The table records roughly 13,000 clones, 75% to 90% of them present only once. CDR1 and CDR2 from the germline V gene are SGHNT and YYREEE (reference sequence). Trimming removed 7 bases from V and 5 bases from J, with 12 bases in between. This CDR3 is built from 13 residues. The sample is drawn from a study of blood T cell repertoires in COVID-19. At the level of the study: Sites in the United States, Italy and Spain provided acute and convalescent COVID-19 samples.

The V call is TRBV5-4, the J call TRBJ2-2, with D unresolved. Sequenced: peripheral blood. The origin of this receptor is a human donor in a cohort sampled during active COVID-19. As DNA, the CDR3 is TGTGCCAGCGGAGCGAAAAAAACCGGGGAGCTGTTTTTT. This sequence encodes CASGAKKTGELFF.